The clone carrying this TCR beta chain was picked up one time. The CDR3 runs 15 residues. Looked up from germline, CDR1 is MNHNS and CDR2 is SASEGT. V dropped 3 bases and J dropped 2 bases, with 11 bases sitting between them. Libraries were prepared by immunoSEQ multiplex PCR; TCRdb keeps only in-frame clonotypes and omits some of them. The table shows over 250,000 clones, with 80% to 85% occurring only once. The sample is drawn from a study of blood T cell repertoires in COVID-19. Study as a whole: Both acute and convalescent COVID-19 samples were obtained from the United States, Italy and Spain.

Cohort allocation depended upon clinical history that participants reported. The V and J genes are TRBV6-1 and TRBJ2-1; D possibly corresponds to TRBD1 (5 bases). The TCR originated in a man between 40 and 49 years old who had been exposed to COVID-19. The sequenced sample was PBMCs or T cells enriched from blood (not recorded which). As DNA, the CDR3 is TGTGCCAGCAGTGACCAACAGGAGACCTACAATGAGCAGTTCTTC. It is translated as CASSDQQETYNEQFF.